This T cell receptor beta chain comes out of a study of T-cell reconstitution after alpha-beta-depleted transplantation in children. Trimming removed 6 bases at V and 9 bases at J, with 15 bases between. CDR3 size: 14 residues. CDR1 and CDR2 from the germline V gene are SEHNR and FQNEAQ (reference sequence). Molecular barcoding with unique molecular identifiers was used for the TCRbeta library. TCRdb itself ran the PCR reads through MiXCR, one entry per CDR3 protein. The table lists fewer than 700,000 distinct CDR3 sequences, 23% of them singletons, with approximately 14% in the top ten. The chain couples TRBV7-9 to TRBJ1-6; tentatively, D is TRBD1 (6 bases). This TCR derives from a boy under two years old who had a stem cell transplant for acute myeloid leukemia, so the T cells may come from the graft donor. The sequenced sample was PBMCs, mostly from graft donor cells, obtained 360 days after TCRalphabeta/CD19-depleted stem cell transplant. The CDR3 reads CASSSQGYGSPLHF. As DNA, the CDR3 is TGTGCCAGCAGTTCCCAGGGGTACGGTTCACCCCTCCACTTT. The whole variable domain, filled in from reference TRBV7-9 and TRBJ1-6, reads DTGVSQNPRHKITKRGQNVTFRCDPISEHNRLYWYRQTLGQGPEFLTYFQNEAQLEKSRLLSDRFSAERPKGSFSTLEIQRTEQGDSAMYLCASSSQGYGSPLHFGNGTRLTVT.